The 32 T cell receptor beta chains reported below all come from one sample, sequenced in a study of radiotherapy plus CTLA-4 blockade in lung cancer. The table came from immunoSEQ multiplex PCR; TCRdb's copy has only in-frame clones and leaves some out. Of about 43,000 clones in the sample, roughly 67% are singletons; the top ten hold around 25%. Sequencing used peripheral blood, obtained from a patient treated with radiotherapy plus ipilimumab. The receptor source for this set is a human donor with non-small cell lung cancer who had a partial response to radiotherapy plus ipilimumab.

The rearrangement uses TRBV2 and TRBJ1-4; TRBD1 might be the D (6 bases). CDR1 SNHLY and CDR2 FYNNEI come from the germline V gene. V shed 8 bases and J shed 11 bases, with 15 bases lying between them. This CDR3 has 12 residues. CDR3: CASGQGRDKLFF. The CDR3, as DNA: TGTGCCAGCGGGCAGGGGAGGGACAAACTGTTTTTT.

The rearrangement uses TRBV5-1 and TRBJ2-7, with a weak D call TRBD2 (6 bases). Trimming shortened V by 4 bases and J by 2 bases, and 10 bases separated the two germline ends. CDR1 and CDR2 (germline): SGHRS, YFSETQ. There are 13 residues in the CDR3. The chain's CDR3 is CASSPTGAYEQYF. CDR3 DNA sequence: TGCGCCAGCAGCCCCACGGGAGCCTACGAGCAGTACTTC. The variable domain in full, completed from reference TRBV5-1 and TRBJ2-7, reads KAGVTQTPRYLIKTRGQQVTLSCSPISGHRSVSWYQQTPGQGLQFLFEYFSETQRNKGNFPGRFSGRQFSNSRSEMNVSTLELGDSALYLCASSPTGAYEQYFGPGTRLTVT.

This clone has just a few counts. V usage is TRBV7-3 and J usage is TRBJ2-1; 9 nucleotides line up with TRBD2. CDR1 is SGHTA, CDR2 FQGTGA, per germline. V was pared by 5 bases and J by 5 bases, with 4 bases of the junction left unmatched. The CDR3 extends over 14 amino acids. CDR3 sequence: CASSPSGANNEQFF. As DNA, the CDR3 is TGTGCCAGCAGCCCTAGCGGGGCAAACAATGAGCAGTTCTTC.

The V and J genes are TRBV30 and TRBJ1-2, with D maybe TRBD1 (6 bases). V lost 4 bases, J lost 6 bases, and 18 bases lay in between. Germline V CDR1 and CDR2: GTSNPN, SVGIG (reference sequence). This CDR3 comprises 14 residues. The CDR3 protein is CAWMGTGGRNGYTF. Here the CDR3 DNA reads TGTGCCTGGATGGGGACGGGGGGCCGGAATGGCTACACCTTC.

This clone was counted between two and nine times. The V and J genes are TRBV29-1 and TRBJ2-1, with 8 bases lining up with TRBD2. V lost 7 bases and J lost 1; bases outside the gene matches: 6. This CDR3 region has 14 residues. CDR1 and CDR2 from the germline V gene are SQVTM and ANQGSEA. The DNA of the CDR3 is TGCAGCGACCGGACGGGGGGGTCCTACAATGAGCAGTTCTTC. It translates to CSDRTGGSYNEQFF.

This clone has more than one count but fewer than ten. The V gene is TRBV27, the J gene TRBJ2-3; tentatively, D is TRBD2 (5 bases). The CDR3 spans 16 residues. Trimming left V 0 bases short and J 2 bases short, with 12 bases between. The V gene's germline CDR1 is MNHEY and CDR2 SMNVEV (reference sequence). The CDR3 reads CASSLSSGAFTDTQYF. CDR3 coding DNA: TGTGCCAGCAGTTTATCAAGCGGAGCTTTCACAGATACGCAGTATTTT.

This clone appeared a few times. This sequence joins TRBV7-2 and TRBJ1-1; 8 bases line up with TRBD1. The V gene's germline CDR1 is SGHTA and CDR2 FQGNSA. The CDR3 has 12 amino acids. The V and J ends lost 2 bases and 10 bases, in that order; junction bases with no gene match: 3. CDR3 DNA: TGTGCCAGCAGCTTATGGCAGGGGGCAGCTTTCTTT. As protein: CASSLWQGAAFF.

The chain employs TRBV11-3 and TRBJ2-3, with a weak D call TRBD2 (6 bases). CDR1 SGHNT and CDR2 YENEEA come from the germline V gene. The germline V and J ends were trimmed by 1 base and 1 base, with 9 bases remaining between them. The CDR3 sequence is 15 residues long. As DNA, the CDR3 is TGTGCCAGCAGCTTAGCGGGAGACGGCACAGATACGCAGTATTTT. This gives the protein CASSLAGDGTDTQYF.

The gene calls are TRBV27 and TRBJ1-5; weak D call: TRBD1 (6 bases). CDR1 and CDR2 (germline): MNHEY, SMNVEV (reference sequence). The CDR3 has 14 residues. Trimming cost V 6 bases and J 4 bases, with 13 bases left between them. CDR3 region: CASSLQGPNQPQHF. As DNA, the CDR3 is TGTGCCAGCAGCCTGCAGGGGCCTAATCAGCCCCAGCATTTT.

This clone was detected only a few times. The V gene is TRBV11-1, the J gene TRBJ2-2; TRBD2 aligns across 12 bases. V gave up 5 bases and J gave up 8 bases; unmatched junction bases: 6. This CDR3 is built from 15 residues. CDR1 and CDR2 (germline): SGHAT, FQDESV (reference sequence). For the CDR3, the DNA is TGTGCCAGCAGCGTCCGACTAGCGGGAGCTGGGGAGCTGTTTTTT. Its translation is CASSVRLAGAGELFF.

V gene TRBV5-1 combines with J gene TRBJ2-7, with 10 bases that match TRBD2. The V gene's germline CDR1 is SGHRS and CDR2 YFSETQ. Trimming removed 5 bases from V and 3 bases from J; junction bases left unmatched: 8. This CDR3 has 15 amino acids. CDR3 amino acids: CASSTESGRDYEQYF. The DNA of the CDR3 is TGCGCCAGCAGTACAGAAAGCGGGAGGGACTACGAGCAGTACTTC.

This clone was seen a few times. The V and J genes are TRBV29-1 and TRBJ2-1, with 10 bases lining up with TRBD2. The germline V gene has CDR1 SQVTM and CDR2 ANQGSEA. The CDR3 runs 14 residues. The J segment lost 2 bases and the V segment lost 7 bases, leaving 5 bases of the junction unmatched. The CDR3 here is CSAGTSAAYNEQFF. The CDR3 DNA is TGCAGCGCTGGGACTAGCGCGGCCTACAATGAGCAGTTCTTC.

This chain links TRBV15 with TRBJ2-5; 13 bases align to TRBD2. Germline loops: CDR1 LNHNV, CDR2 YYDKDF (reference sequence). Trimming cost V 1 base and J 4 bases; bases outside gene matches: 9. This CDR3 spans 18 amino acids. The CDR3 spells CATSRGPHRLAGGETQYF. Here the CDR3 DNA reads TGTGCCACCAGCAGAGGGCCCCATCGACTAGCGGGGGGAGAGACCCAGTACTTC.

The rearrangement links TRBV10-3 to TRBJ1-4, with a weak D call TRBD1 (5 bases). This CDR3 is 16 amino acids long. The ends were cut back, 4 bases at V and 0 bases at J, with 12 bases in the middle. Per germline, CDR1 ENHRY and CDR2 SYGVKD. The CDR3 protein is CAISVTGTTTNEKLFF. The CDR3 coding sequence is TGTGCCATCAGTGTCACAGGCACTACAACTAATGAAAAACTGTTTTTT.

This clone was seen a single time. This sequence joins TRBV14 and TRBJ1-2; 8 nucleotides match TRBD1. Germline CDR1 is SGHDN and CDR2 is FVKESK. Trimming removed 5 bases from V and 5 bases from J; junction bases left unmatched: 10. The CDR3 extends over 15 amino acids. The chain's CDR3 is CASSTRPGQDYGYTF. CDR3 nucleotide sequence: TGTGCCAGCAGCACTCGACCGGGACAGGATTATGGCTACACCTTC.

The table lists this clone with a few counts. The chain carries TRBV5-1 and TRBJ2-5, with TRBD2 identical over 9 bases. Germline V CDR1 and CDR2: SGHRS, YFSETQ. The CDR3 has 16 residues. After removal of 4 bases from V and 5 bases from J, the junction contained 12 bases not matched to a gene. The CDR3 DNA reads as TGCGCCAGCAGCAGGGGGCAAGTTAGCGGGGGTGAGACCCAGTACTTC. This translates into CASSRGQVSGGETQYF. Together with reference TRBV5-1 and TRBJ2-5, the CDR3 gives the full variable domain: KAGVTQTPRYLIKTRGQQVTLSCSPISGHRSVSWYQQTPGQGLQFLFEYFSETQRNKGNFPGRFSGRQFSNSRSEMNVSTLELGDSALYLCASSRGQVSGGETQYFGPGTRLLVL.

The rearrangement joins TRBV18 to TRBJ1-5, with 8 bases identical to TRBD1. The CDR3 loop spans 14 amino acids. Germline CDR1 reads KGHSH; CDR2 reads LQKENI. V lost 6 bases to trimming and J lost 6 bases; unmatched junction nucleotides: 7. CDR3 residues: CASSLSTGGQPQHF. CDR3 DNA: TGTGCCAGCTCTCTTTCAACAGGGGGTCAGCCCCAGCATTTT.

J is TRBJ1-1 and V is TRBV7-9; no definite D call. This CDR3 spans 14 amino acids. CDR1 is SEHNR, CDR2 FQNEAQ, per germline (reference sequence). Trimming removed 1 base from V and 4 bases from J, with 10 bases in between. Here the CDR3 reads CASSLGPGTTEAFF. CDR3 sequence (DNA): TGTGCCAGCAGCTTAGGGCCAGGAACCACTGAAGCTTTCTTT.

This clone was found a few times. The chain employs TRBV15 and TRBJ2-3, with D possibly matching TRBD2 (6 bases). The V and J ends lost 3 bases and 0 bases respectively, with 16 bases between them. This CDR3 is built from 17 residues. Germline lookup yields CDR1 LNHNV and CDR2 YYDKDF (reference sequence). The CDR3 DNA reads as TGTGCCACCAGCAGGGTCCCCTTTGGGACTAGCACAGATACGCAGTATTTT. This gives the protein CATSRVPFGTSTDTQYF. The full variable domain, in which reference TRBV15 and TRBJ2-3 provide the parts outside the CDR3, is DAMVIQNPRYQVTQFGKPVTLSCSQTLNHNVMYWYQQKSSQAPKLLFHYYDKDFNNEADTPDNFQSRRPNTSFCFLDIRSPGLGDTAMYLCATSRVPFGTSTDTQYFGPGTRLTVL.

The CDR3 reads CASSPGGAGTDTQYF. The CDR3 nucleotides are TGTGCCAGCAGCCCGGGGGGGGCCGGCACAGATACGCAGTATTTT. The V and J genes are TRBV11-3 and TRBJ2-3, with 8 bases identical to TRBD2. This CDR3 spans 15 amino acids. J lost 1 base, V lost 5 bases, and 5 bases had no gene match. The germline V gene has CDR1 SGHNT and CDR2 YENEEA.

The gene calls are TRBV5-1 and TRBJ2-7, with TRBD1 identical over 7 bases. Germline trimming cut 8 bases from V and 7 bases from J; bases unmatched to any gene: 15. CDR1 SGHRS and CDR2 YFSETQ come from the germline V gene. The CDR3 has 14 amino acids. CDR3 sequence reads: CASRTGTASREQYF. CDR3 nucleotide sequence: TGCGCCAGTCGTACCGGGACAGCGTCTAGAGAGCAGTACTTC.

The sample holds a few counts of this clone. V and J are TRBV18 and TRBJ2-5, with 10 nucleotides matching TRBD2. CDR3 length: 18 amino acids. V trimming: 4 bases; J trimming: 0 bases; junction bases outside the gene matches: 11. Germline CDR1 reads KGHSH; CDR2 reads LQKENI. The CDR3 loop reads CASSLSSGGISYQETQYF. The CDR3 DNA reads as TGTGCCAGCTCACTGTCTAGCGGGGGAATCTCGTACCAAGAGACCCAGTACTTC.

The table lists this clone with a few counts. The rearrangement joins TRBV2 to TRBJ2-5; 7 bases match TRBD2. Germline V lookup: CDR1 SNHLY, CDR2 FYNNEI. This CDR3 is built from 15 residues. Unmatched junction bases numbered 11, after V lost 5 bases and J lost 5 bases. CDR3 protein: CASSTTGLRMETQYF. CDR3 coding DNA: TGTGCCAGCAGTACGACGGGACTAAGGATGGAGACCCAGTACTTC.

The chain employs TRBV5-1 and TRBJ1-1; a weak D match, TRBD1 (5 bases). The V end was cut by 4 bases, the J end by 8 bases, with 15 bases between. The CDR3 loop spans 13 amino acids. CDR1 is SGHRS, CDR2 YFSETQ, per germline. CDR3: CASSLVSDKEAFF. CDR3 sequence (DNA): TGCGCCAGCAGCCTGGTGTCGGACAAGGAAGCTTTCTTT.

The V and J genes are TRBV9 and TRBJ2-3, with 8 bases matching TRBD1. Losses at the gene ends were 4 bases for V and 2 bases for J; bases not matched to a gene: 9. Germline V gene data show CDR1 as SGDLS and CDR2 as YYNGEE. There are 16 residues in the CDR3. The CDR3: CASSLDDRGATDTQYF. In DNA, the CDR3 is TGTGCCAGCAGCCTAGACGACAGGGGTGCCACAGATACGCAGTATTTT.

This clone was seen only a few times. The V and J genes are TRBV7-8 and TRBJ2-3, with 9 bases matching TRBD2. Germline assignment: CDR1 SGHVS and CDR2 FQNEAQ. The ends lost 0 bases at V and 5 bases at J; junction bases unmatched: 6. The CDR3 runs to 16 residues. The CDR3 sequence: CASSLAIAGEGDTQYF. The CDR3 DNA follows: TGTGCCAGCAGCTTAGCGATAGCGGGGGAGGGAGATACGCAGTATTTT.

This chain joins TRBV5-6 and TRBJ1-2; the match to TRBD1 covers 7 bases. V trimming: 0 bases; J trimming: 4 bases; junction bases outside the gene matches: 6. In germline, CDR1 is SGHDT, CDR2 YYEEEE. The CDR3 runs 15 residues. Here the CDR3 DNA reads TGTGCCAGCAGCTTGGTGGCTCGGGACAGCTATGGCTACACCTTC. It yields the protein CASSLVARDSYGYTF.

The genes are TRBV7-9 and TRBJ1-3, with unresolved D. CDR1 SEHNR and CDR2 FQNEAQ come from the germline V gene (reference sequence). The CDR3 spans 15 residues. Between the trimmed V and J ends, which lost 5 bases and 4 bases, there was a span of 15 bases. The CDR3 reads CASSPMGGSGNTIYF. The CDR3 DNA follows: TGTGCCAGCAGCCCCATGGGAGGGTCCGGAAACACCATATATTTT.

The V call is TRBV27, the J call TRBJ1-1, with D hard to call. CDR1 is MNHEY and CDR2 is SMNVEV in the germline V gene (reference sequence). This CDR3 contains 10 residues. V lost 9 bases and J 7 bases, leaving 9 bases between the germline ends. CDR3 sequence: CARRYGEAFF. CDR3 nucleotide sequence: TGTGCCAGACGATACGGTGAAGCTTTCTTT.

V is TRBV6-6 and J is TRBJ1-4; possibly TRBD1 for D (6 bases). The CDR3 length is 15 residues. CDR1 MNHNY and CDR2 SVGAGI come from the germline V gene (reference sequence). The V and J ends lost 5 bases and 5 bases respectively, with 15 bases between them. The CDR3 protein is CASSILRDINEKLFF. The CDR3 nucleotides read TGTGCCAGCAGTATCCTACGGGACATCAATGAAAAACTGTTTTTT.

The sample holds a few counts of this clone. The chain links TRBV4-1 to TRBJ2-1; 7 nucleotides line up with TRBD1. The CDR3 is 16 residues long. Germline CDR1 and CDR2: MGHRA and YSYEKL. Losses at the gene ends were 1 base for V and 1 base for J; bases not matched to a gene: 4. The CDR3 nucleotides are TGCGCCAGCAGCCAAGCAGACAGGGCTTCCTACAATGAGCAGTTCTTC. Its translation is CASSQADRASYNEQFF.

The J gene is TRBJ2-7, the V gene TRBV29-1, with 9 bases that match TRBD1. The CDR3 is made up of 13 amino acids. Germline assignment: CDR1 SQVTM and CDR2 ANQGSEA. V shed 5 bases and J 6 bases; nucleotides not matched to a gene: 8. The CDR3 DNA follows: TGCAGCGTTAACGGACAGGGGACTTTCGAGCAGTACTTC. It yields the protein CSVNGQGTFEQYF.